Each of the 22 T cell receptor beta chains below was sequenced from the same sample in a study of Graves' ophthalmopathy and Graves' hyperthyroidism. RNA transcripts yielded amplified TCR beta CDR3 regions. A first-round RT-PCR used HTBI primers, followed by a second-round multiplex PCR. TCRdb redid the calling of the multiplex PCR reads with MiXCR, one entry per CDR3 protein. Of some 160,000 distinct CDR3 sequences in the sample, roughly two fifths were seen once. The sequenced sample consisted of peripheral blood. The receptors were gathered from a man aged 25-40 years with Graves' ophthalmopathy.

V usage is TRBV6-2 or TRBV6-3 and J usage is TRBJ2-7; D gene uncertain. The V gene's germline CDR1 is MNHEY and CDR2 SVGEGT. The V gene lost 0 bases and the J gene lost 6 bases, with 6 bases spanning the gap. CDR3 length: 12 amino acids. Written as DNA, the CDR3 is TGTGCCAGCAGTTACTCATGGTCCGAGCAGTACTTC. Its protein is CASSYSWSEQYF.

This clonotype was observed a handful of times. V usage is TRBV18 and J usage is TRBJ2-7; D is uncertain. The germline V gene has CDR1 KGHSH and CDR2 LQKENI. V lost 2 bases, J lost 5 bases, and 10 bases lay in between. The CDR3 runs 13 residues. The CDR3 DNA reads TGTGCCAGCTCACCAGAGAGTGGTAACGAGCAGTACTTC. Its translation: CASSPESGNEQYF.

This clonotype has ten or more counts. This chain links TRBV6-5 with TRBJ1-1; D is perhaps TRBD1 (5 bases). This CDR3 is 13 amino acids long. In germline, CDR1 is MNHEY, CDR2 SVGAGI. V was shortened by 0 bases and J by 5 bases, with 7 bases between the two germline ends. The CDR3 region has the DNA TGTGCCAGCAGTTACTCGGGGGGGACTGAAGCTTTCTTT. Translated, it gives CASSYSGGTEAFF.

This sequence joins TRBV19 and TRBJ1-5; perhaps TRBD1 as D (6 bases). The CDR3 loop spans 13 amino acids. Germline loops: CDR1 LNHDA, CDR2 SQIVND (reference sequence). The V end was cut by 10 bases, the J end by 4 bases, with 14 bases between. DNA of the CDR3: TGTGCCACTAACCTCGACAGGAATCAGCCCCAGCATTTT. It codes for CATNLDRNQPQHF.

This clonotype occurred many times. This chain joins TRBV11-2 and TRBJ2-5; 10 positions agree with TRBD2. Germline loops: CDR1 SGHAT, CDR2 FQNNGV. The CDR3 runs to 16 residues. The V segment lost 3 bases and the J segment 4 bases; nucleotides outside the gene matches: 8. The CDR3 protein is CASSFAAGGEGETQYF. Written as DNA, the CDR3 is TGTGCCAGCAGCTTTGCAGCGGGAGGGGAAGGAGAGACCCAGTACTTC.

This clonotype was recorded many times. The CDR3 DNA reads TGTGCCAGCAGCGTAGGAGGTAGCGGGAGCTACGAGCAGTACTTC. Translating gives CASSVGGSGSYEQYF. The rearrangement links TRBV9 to TRBJ2-7; 9 bases align to TRBD2. Germline lookup yields CDR1 SGDLS and CDR2 YYNGEE. The trim removed 0 bases at V and 3 bases at J, leaving 4 bases unmatched. CDR3 length equals 15 residues.

This clonotype was observed many times. The chain uses TRBV6-2 or TRBV6-3 and TRBJ2-5; D perhaps matches TRBD2 (5 bases). The CDR3 consists of 21 residues. Trimming stripped 6 bases from V and 1 base from J, with 33 bases between. Germline-derived CDR1 and CDR2 are MNHEY and SVGEGT. CDR3 bases: TGTGCCAGCAGCTCCCGCCCTCGGGAAATGCTTGGGCGCGGTCGCCAAGAGACCCAGTACTTC. It encodes CASSSRPREMLGRGRQETQYF.

As DNA, the CDR3 is TGTGCCAGTAGACCTCTGGACTCAACCTCCTACGAGCAGTACTTC. Translated, it gives CASRPLDSTSYEQYF. The J gene is TRBJ2-7, the V gene TRBV19; tentatively, D is TRBD2 (5 bases). The CDR3 loop spans 15 amino acids. Trimming removed 6 bases from V and 0 bases from J, with 15 bases in between. Germline CDR1 LNHDA, CDR2 SQIVND (reference sequence).

Ten or more counts support this clonotype. This chain joins TRBV6-2 or TRBV6-3 and TRBJ1-5, with D perhaps matching TRBD1 (5 bases). Germline CDR1 is MNHEY and CDR2 is SVGEGT. The length of the CDR3 is 15 residues. Trimming shortened V by 2 bases and J by 5 bases, and 13 bases separated the two germline ends. CDR3 DNA: TGTGCCAGCAGTTACCGTCAGGGAAGTTATCAGCCCCAGCATTTT. Encoded protein: CASSYRQGSYQPQHF.

Here the CDR3 DNA reads TGTGCCTGGTCACGACAGGGCAATCAGCCCCAGCATTTT. Translating it yields CAWSRQGNQPQHF. This sequence joins TRBV30 and TRBJ1-5, with D possibly matching TRBD1 (6 bases). CDR1 GTSNPN and CDR2 SVGIG come from the germline V gene (reference sequence). V gave up 5 bases and J gave up 2 bases, with 10 bases separating them. CDR3 length equals 13 residues.

The chain has TRBV30 and TRBJ1-1; maybe TRBD1 (5 bases). The germline gives CDR1 GTSNPN, CDR2 SVGIG (reference sequence). This CDR3 spans 12 amino acids. V lost 4 bases to trimming and J lost 4 bases, with 10 bases between them. The CDR3 coding sequence is TGTGCCTGGAATTGGGGGGGCACTGAAGCTTTCTTT. Encoded protein: CAWNWGGTEAFF.

With regard to this clonotype: An end of the junction does not agree with germline; a read error may underlie this. The rearrangement joins TRBV6-1 to TRBJ2-7; D remains ambiguous. Germline CDR1 is MNHNS and CDR2 is SASEGT. This CDR3 region has 14 residues. CDR3 bases: TGTGCCAGCAGACACGGACCCGAAGGGAACGAGCAGTGCTTC. It encodes CASRHGPEGNEQCF.

This chain links TRBV12-3 or TRBV12-4 with TRBJ2-7; D not certain. CDR3 length equals 15 residues. Trimming removed 1 base at V and 0 bases at J, with 10 bases between. The CDR3 bases are TGTGCCAGCAGTTTAGTCAGGCGGAACTCCTACGAGCAGTACTTC. It is translated as CASSLVRRNSYEQYF.

The chain couples TRBV6-2 or TRBV6-3 to TRBJ2-2; D may be TRBD2 (5 bases). Germline CDR1 reads MNHEY; CDR2 reads SVGEGT. V was pared by 8 bases and J by 0 bases, with 13 bases between. This CDR3 is 15 amino acids long. CDR3 region: CASSKDWPNTGELFF. CDR3 in DNA: TGTGCCAGCTCTAAGGACTGGCCGAACACCGGGGAGCTGTTTTTT.

V usage is TRBV6-1 and J usage is TRBJ1-1; D not resolved. V was trimmed by 0 bases and J by 1 base, leaving 12 bases between them. Germline V gene sequence: CDR1 MNHNS, CDR2 SASEGT. CDR3 length equals 16 residues. The CDR3 bases are TGTGCCAGCAGTGAAGCGCTTGTACAAGGGAACACTGAAGCTTTCTTT. Translating it yields CASSEALVQGNTEAFF.

This clonotype was seen many times. This rearrangement joins TRBV12-3 or TRBV12-4 to TRBJ1-1; D is unresolved. V was shortened by 2 bases and J by 1 base, with 5 bases between the two germline ends. CDR3 length equals 13 residues. CDR3 region: CASSLWGNTEAFF. CDR3 nucleotide sequence: TGTGCCAGCAGTTTATGGGGGAACACTGAAGCTTTCTTT.

This chain connects TRBV12-3 or TRBV12-4 to TRBJ1-5; D possibly corresponds to TRBD1 (5 bases). The CDR3 spans 13 residues. Trimming took off 6 bases at V and 5 bases at J, with 11 bases between the two ends. CDR3 sequence reads: CASSGTWDQPQHF. The CDR3 DNA is TGTGCCAGCAGCGGGACTTGGGATCAGCCCCAGCATTTT.

The rearrangement uses TRBV4-2 and TRBJ2-5, with TRBD1 matching 7 bases. Germline lookup yields CDR1 LGHNA and CDR2 YNFKEQ. CDR3 length: 15 amino acids. V was clipped by 1 base and J by 4 bases; unmatched bases: 6. The CDR3 spells CASSQVGQVAETQYF. The CDR3 bases are TGTGCCAGCAGCCAAGTCGGACAGGTTGCAGAGACCCAGTACTTC.

This clonotype has ten or more counts. At one end the junction does not follow the germline gene, possibly because of a read error. The gene calls are TRBV20-1 and TRBJ1-2; 10 bases line up with TRBD1. The CDR3 has 16 amino acids. The germline gives CDR1 DFQATT, CDR2 SNEGSKA (reference sequence). The CDR3 region has the DNA TGCAGTGCTGGAGAGGGACAGGGGATTCCTGGCTATGGCTACACCTTC. This translates into CSAGEGQGIPGYGYTF.

The chain carries TRBV2 and TRBJ2-2; tentatively, D is TRBD2 (5 bases). This CDR3 comprises 13 residues. CDR1 is SNHLY and CDR2 is FYNNEI in the germline V gene. V lost 6 bases to trimming and J lost 7 bases, with 12 bases between them. CDR3 nucleotides: TGTGCCAGCAGCAGGACTGGTAGCGGGGAGCTGTTTTTT. Protein: CASSRTGSGELFF. The full variable domain, completed using reference TRBV2 and TRBJ2-2, is EPEVTQTPSHQVTQMGQEVILRCVPISNHLYFYWYRQILGQKVEFLVSFYNNEISEKSEIFDDQFSVERPDGSNFTLKIRSTKLEDSAMYFCASSRTGSGELFFGEGSRLTVL.

V and J are TRBV30 and TRBJ2-5; D is perhaps TRBD2 (6 bases). Per the germline V gene, CDR1 is GTSNPN and CDR2 is SVGIG (reference sequence). The CDR3 has 19 amino acids. Trimming removed 0 bases from V and 4 bases from J, with 27 bases in between. The CDR3 sequence is CAWSVLYTPRDGVAETQYF. In DNA form, the CDR3 reads TGTGCCTGGAGTGTACTTTACACCCCGCGGGACGGAGTTGCAGAGACCCAGTACTTC.

This clonotype was recorded at least ten times. The CDR3: CASSLDGGASYEQYF. For the CDR3, the DNA is TGTGCCAGCAGCTTAGATGGGGGGGCCTCCTACGAGCAGTACTTC. This rearrangement joins TRBV7-8 to TRBJ2-7; weak D call: TRBD2 (7 bases). CDR1 and CDR2 from the germline V gene are SGHVS and FQNEAQ. CDR3 length: 15 residues. Between the trimmed V and J ends, which lost 1 base and 0 bases, there was a span of 10 bases.